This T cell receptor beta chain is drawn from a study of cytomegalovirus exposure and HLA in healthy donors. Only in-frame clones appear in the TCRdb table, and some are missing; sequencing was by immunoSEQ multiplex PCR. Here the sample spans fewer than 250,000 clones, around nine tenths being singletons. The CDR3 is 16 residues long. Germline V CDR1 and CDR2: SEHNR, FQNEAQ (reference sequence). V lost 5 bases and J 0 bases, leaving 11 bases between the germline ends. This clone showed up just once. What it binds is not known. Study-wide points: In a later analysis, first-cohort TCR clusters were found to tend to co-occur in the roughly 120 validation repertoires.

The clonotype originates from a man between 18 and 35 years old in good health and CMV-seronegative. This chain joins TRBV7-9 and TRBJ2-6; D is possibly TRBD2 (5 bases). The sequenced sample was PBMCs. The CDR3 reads CASSPPGSSGANVLTF. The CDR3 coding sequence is TGTGCCAGCAGCCCGCCTGGGAGCTCTGGGGCCAACGTCCTGACTTTC. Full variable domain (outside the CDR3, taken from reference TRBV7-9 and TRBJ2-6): DTGVSQNPRHKITKRGQNVTFRCDPISEHNRLYWYRQTLGQGPEFLTYFQNEAQLEKSRLLSDRFSAERPKGSFSTLEIQRTEQGDSAMYLCASSPPGSSGANVLTFGAGSRLTVL.